This T cell receptor (beta chain) was recovered during a study of T-cell reconstitution after alpha-beta-depleted transplantation in children. The sample holds a few counts of this clonotype. The junction does not match germline at one end; this may be a read error. A TCRbeta library incorporating unique molecular identifiers was prepared. TCRdb re-called the PCR reads through MiXCR, storing one row per CDR3 protein. The data contain about 270,000 distinct CDR3 sequences, more than 8% of them singletons. Germline lookup yields CDR1 SGHRS and CDR2 YFSETQ. The CDR3 totals 15 residues. The chain is built from TRBV5-1 and TRBJ2-1, with D perhaps matching TRBD1 (5 bases). This receptor was obtained from a human donor who donated a stem cell graft to a child with SCID. Source: PBMCs from the stem cell graft donor, taken from the stem cell graft. In DNA form, the CDR3 reads TGCGCCAGCAGTTTTCCGGCAGGGTACTACGATGAGCAGTTCTTC. Residues: CASSFPAGYYDEQFF. Looking up the rest from reference TRBV5-1 and TRBJ2-1 gives the full variable domain: KAGVTQTPRYLIKTRGQQVTLSCSPISGHRSVSWYQQTPGQGLQFLFEYFSETQRNKGNFPGRFSGRQFSNSRSEMNVSTLELGDSALYLCASSFPAGYYDEQFFGPGTRLTVL.